This is a list of T cell receptor beta chains from one sample in a study of T cells in narcolepsy. Some clones are missing from TCRdb's copy, which holds only in-frame ones; the method was immunoSEQ multiplex PCR. This sample has around 32,000 clones; less than 90% occur once, and the top ten carry about 0.66%. The sample consisted of memory (CD45RA-) CD4+ T cells from blood. All receptors come from a human donor in good health. Each CDR3 is given with its conserved first and last residue. D genes are given only for firm matches.

v_gene	j_gene	d_gene	CDR3nt	CDR3aa
TRBV5-8	TRBJ2-5	-	TGTGCCAGCAATAATATCTTCCGGGACCGGAGGGGGTACTTC	CASNNIFRDRRGYF
TRBV5-6	TRBJ2-3	-	TGTGCCAGCAGTAGTACAGGGCGGAGTACAGATACGCAGTATTTT	CASSSTGRSTDTQYF
TRBV2	TRBJ1-1	-	TGTGCCAGCAGTGAAGCAATGGATACTGAAGCTTTCTTT	CASSEAMDTEAFF
TRBV5-1	TRBJ2-1	-	TGCGCCAGCAGCTTGCGAATTTACAATGAGCAGTTCTTC	CASSLRIYNEQFF
TRBV10-3	TRBJ2-1	TRBD2	TGTGCCATTGGGACTAGCGGGGCCTACAATGAGCAGTTCTTC	CAIGTSGAYNEQFF
TRBV6-5	TRBJ2-7	TRBD1	TGTGCCAGCAGACGGACAGGATCCGAGCAGTACTTC	CASRRTGSEQYF
TRBV10-3	TRBJ1-1	-	TGTGCCATCAGAGGGGGAGGCACTGAAGCTTTCTTT	CAIRGGGTEAFF
TRBV10-2	TRBJ2-3	-	TGCGCCAGCAGTCAAAGCACAGATACGCAGTATTTT	CASSQSTDTQYF
TRBV19	TRBJ1-5	TRBD1	TGTGCCAGTAGTCCCCGGACAGGGTTCGGGGGCAATCAGCCCCAGCATTTT	CASSPRTGFGGNQPQHF
TRBV19	TRBJ2-3	-	TGTGCCAGTAGTATCCGGATCACAGATACGCAGTATTTT	CASSIRITDTQYF
TRBV27	TRBJ1-3	TRBD1	TGTGCCAGCAGTAAGGGACAGGGATTTGGAAACACCATATATTTT	CASSKGQGFGNTIYF
TRBV4-1	TRBJ2-1	TRBD1	TGCGCCAGCAGCCCGGACAGGGGACTTTACAATGAGCAGTTCTTC	CASSPDRGLYNEQFF
TRBV5-1	TRBJ1-2	-	TGCGCCAGCAGCTCCGGCAGTAGCTATGGCTACACCTTC	CASSSGSSYGYTF
TRBV7-9	TRBJ1-6	TRBD1	TGTGCCAGCAGCTTAGCGCAGCAGGGGGCTAGGTCACCCCTCCACTTT	CASSLAQQGARSPLHF
TRBV28	TRBJ1-2	-	TGTGCCAGCAGAACCCTCGACACCCAGGGCTACACCTTC	CASRTLDTQGYTF
TRBV4-3	TRBJ2-6	-	TGCGCCAGCAGCCAAGACATTGGCGCTGGGGCCAACGTCCTGACTTTC	CASSQDIGAGANVLTF